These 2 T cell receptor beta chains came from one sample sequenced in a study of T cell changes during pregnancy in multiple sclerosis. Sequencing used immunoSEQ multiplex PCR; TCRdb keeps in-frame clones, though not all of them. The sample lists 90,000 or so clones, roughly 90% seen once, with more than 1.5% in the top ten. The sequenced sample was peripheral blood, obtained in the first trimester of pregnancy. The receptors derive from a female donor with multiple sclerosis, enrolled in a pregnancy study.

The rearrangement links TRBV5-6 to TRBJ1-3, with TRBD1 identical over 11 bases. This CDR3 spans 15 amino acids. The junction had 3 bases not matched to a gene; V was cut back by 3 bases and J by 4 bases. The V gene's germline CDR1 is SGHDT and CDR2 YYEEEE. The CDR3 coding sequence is TGTGCCAGCAGCTCAGGGACAGGGGGAGGAAACACCATATATTTT. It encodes CASSSGTGGGNTIYF. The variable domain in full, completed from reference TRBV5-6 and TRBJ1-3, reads DAGVTQSPTHLIKTRGQQVTLRCSPKSGHDTVSWYQQALGQGPQFIFQYYEEEERQRGNFPDRFSGHQFPNYSSELNVNALLLGDSALYLCASSSGTGGGNTIYFGEGSWLTVV.

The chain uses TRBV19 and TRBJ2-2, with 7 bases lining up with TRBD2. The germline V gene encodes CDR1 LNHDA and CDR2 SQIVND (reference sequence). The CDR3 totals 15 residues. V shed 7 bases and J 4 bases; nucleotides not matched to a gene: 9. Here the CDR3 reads CASNPFTSATGELFF. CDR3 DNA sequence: TGTGCCAGTAACCCCTTTACTAGCGCCACCGGGGAGCTGTTTTTT.